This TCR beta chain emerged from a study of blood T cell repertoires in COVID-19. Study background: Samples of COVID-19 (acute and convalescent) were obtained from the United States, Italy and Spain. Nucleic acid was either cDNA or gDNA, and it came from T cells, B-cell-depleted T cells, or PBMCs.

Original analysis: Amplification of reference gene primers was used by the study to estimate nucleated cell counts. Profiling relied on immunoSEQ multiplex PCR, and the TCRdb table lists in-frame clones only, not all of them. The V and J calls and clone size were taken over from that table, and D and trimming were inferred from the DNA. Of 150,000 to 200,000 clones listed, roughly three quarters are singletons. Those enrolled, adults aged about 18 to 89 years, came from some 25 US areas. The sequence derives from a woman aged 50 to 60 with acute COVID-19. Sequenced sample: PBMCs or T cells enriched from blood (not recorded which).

The CDR3 loop is CASILGPDYNEQFF. DNA of the CDR3: TGTGCCAGCATCCTTGGGCCTGACTACAATGAGCAGTTCTTC. The chain combines TRBV7-9 with TRBJ2-1; D ambiguous. V was trimmed by 7 bases and J by 3 bases, leaving 13 bases between them. The CDR3 is 14 residues long. Germline CDR1 and CDR2: SEHNR and FQNEAQ (reference sequence).